These T cell receptor beta chains were read from a single sample in a study of T-cell reconstitution after alpha-beta-depleted transplantation in children. TCRdb reprocessed the PCR reads with MiXCR, giving one entry per CDR3 protein. Of about 350,000 distinct CDR3 sequences in the sample, 13% were seen once. The material was PBMCs, obtained from the stem cell graft. Every receptor here comes from a human donor who donated a stem cell graft to a child with Fanconi anemia. CDR3s include the opening cysteine and the closing phenylalanine or tryptophan. The D gene is left open where the match is weak. Clone size appears in some rows only: once, few, many, or a class for an expanded clone.

j_gene	abundance	d_gene	v_gene	CDR3nt	CDR3aa
TRBJ1-6	.	.	TRBV20-1	TGCAGCTTGGCAGCCGCCGATCTATCCCTCCACTTT	CSLAAADLSLHF
TRBJ2-7	few	TRBD2	TRBV20-1	TGCAGTGCTAGACCTTACGGACTAGCGGGGAGCTCCTACGAGCAGTACTTC	CSARPYGLAGSSYEQYF
TRBJ2-1	many	.	TRBV29-1	TGCAGCGTTCCAAAGGGTAGGTCGGACAGTGAGCAGTTCTTC	CSVPKGRSDSEQFF
TRBJ2-3	.	.	TRBV4-3	TGCGCCAGCAGCCAAGAGGTCGGGCAGGGTAGCACAGATACGCAGTATTTT	CASSQEVGQGSTDTQYF
TRBJ2-3	.	TRBD2	TRBV4-2	TGTGCCAGCAGCCCACTAGCGGGGGCCCAAGATACGCAGTATTTT	CASSPLAGAQDTQYF
TRBJ2-1	.	.	TRBV14	TGTGCCAGCAGCGCCTCGAGAGGACCCAATGAGCAGTTCTTC	CASSASRGPNEQFF
TRBJ2-2	.	.	TRBV30	TGTGCCTGGAGGCAGAACACCGGGGAGCTGTTTTTT	CAWRQNTGELFF
TRBJ2-5	.	.	TRBV6-1	TGTGCCAGCAAGACCAGGGCCCCGGACCAAGAGACCCAGTACTTC	CASKTRAPDQETQYF
TRBJ1-2	many	.	TRBV5-1	TGCGCCAGCAGCTTGTTCGAGACAGATTATGGCTACACCTTC	CASSLFETDYGYTF
TRBJ2-1	many	.	TRBV7-9	TGTGCCAGCAGCTCCCAGGTGGCGGGGAATGAGCAGTTCTTC	CASSSQVAGNEQFF
TRBJ2-2	few	TRBD2	TRBV6-1	TGTGCCAGCAGATTTCAGCGGGGGGGATCCGGGGAGCTGTTTTTT	CASRFQRGGSGELFF
TRBJ2-1	few	.	TRBV5-1	TGCGCCAGCAGCCCCGGACCAAACAATGAGCAGTTCTTC	CASSPGPNNEQFF
TRBJ2-3	few	.	TRBV7-2	TGTGCCAGCAGCCCCAGGAGGAGCGCAGATACGCAGTATTTT	CASSPRRSADTQYF
TRBJ2-7	.	TRBD1	TRBV20-1	TGCAGTGCTAGAGACAAGGACAGGGGGACCTACGAGCAGTACTTC	CSARDKDRGTYEQYF
TRBJ1-1	.	TRBD1	TRBV12-3/TRBV12-4	TGTGCCAGCAGACTCAGGGGGCTAGGGAACACTGAAGCTTTCTTT	CASRLRGLGNTEAFF
TRBJ1-1	few	TRBD1	TRBV6-2/TRBV6-3	TGTGCCAGCAGTTCAGGGGGCCACTTGAACACTGAAGCTTTCTTT	CASSSGGHLNTEAFF
TRBJ1-1	few	.	TRBV3-1	TGTGCCAGCAGCCAAGGGATGAAGGGGTCGACTGAAGCTTTCTTT	CASSQGMKGSTEAFF
TRBJ2-7	few	.	TRBV20-1	TGCAGTGCTAGAGAGAGCCTGGGTGTTTACGAGCAGTACTTC	CSARESLGVYEQYF
TRBJ2-1	many	TRBD2	TRBV5-5	TGTGCCAGCAGCTTGAAGGGACTAGCGGGGGCGAATGAGCAGTTCTTC	CASSLKGLAGANEQFF
TRBJ2-7	many	.	TRBV7-2	TGTGCCAGCAGCTTAGAGATGGGGCCAGTTTACGAGCAGTACTTC	CASSLEMGPVYEQYF
TRBJ1-5	few	.	TRBV6-6	TGTGCCAGCAGTTACTCCTGGTTACAGCATTTT	CASSYSWLQHF
TRBJ1-5	few	.	TRBV12-3/TRBV12-4	TGTGCCAGCAGTTTCCAGACTAGCAATCAGCCCCAGCATTTT	CASSFQTSNQPQHF
TRBJ2-1	.	TRBD2	TRBV12-3/TRBV12-4	TGTGCCAGCAGTTTTGCTAGCGGGGGGTTAAATGAGCAGTTCTTC	CASSFASGGLNEQFF
TRBJ2-5	.	.	TRBV12-3/TRBV12-4	TGTGCCAGCAGTTTAAAAGGCGACGAGACCCAGTACTTC	CASSLKGDETQYF
TRBJ1-1	.	.	TRBV9	TGTGCCAGCAGCGTAGTTCAGGGCAGGCGGAACACTGAAGCTTTCTTT	CASSVVQGRRNTEAFF
TRBJ2-2	many	.	TRBV14	TGTGCCAGCAGCCAAGCTGGGAACACCGGGGAGCTGTTTTTT	CASSQAGNTGELFF
TRBJ1-4	few	.	TRBV5-1	TGCGCCAGCAGCTCCGGAACAAATGAAAAACTGTTTTTT	CASSSGTNEKLFF
TRBJ2-3	.	.	TRBV11-2	TGTGCCAGCAGCTTATGGAATTCGGCGGATACGCAGTATTTT	CASSLWNSADTQYF
TRBJ1-6	.	.	TRBV18	TGTGCCAGCTCACCCGAGAGTCTGCGTGGCGGACCCCTCCACTTT	CASSPESLRGGPLHF
TRBJ2-2	few	.	TRBV12-3/TRBV12-4	TGTGCCAGCAGTTGGCACCTTGGGGGGCTGGACACCGGGGAGCTGTTTTTT	CASSWHLGGLDTGELFF
TRBJ2-2	few	.	TRBV7-9	TGTGCCAGCAGCTTAGGGGAGCTCGGGGAGCTGTTTTTT	CASSLGELGELFF
TRBJ2-1	.	.	TRBV2	TGTGCCAGCAGCGGACGGCCGGACAGTCGGGTCAATGAGCAGTTCTTC	CASSGRPDSRVNEQFF
TRBJ2-5	.	.	TRBV28	TGTGCCAGCAGTTCCGGGACAACGCAAGAGACCCAGTACTTC	CASSSGTTQETQYF
TRBJ1-1	.	.	TRBV3-1	TGTGCCAGCAGTCTGATAGGGGGGTCCAACACTGAAGCTTTCTTT	CASSLIGGSNTEAFF
TRBJ1-1	many	.	TRBV29-1	TGCAGCGGAGGGTCCACTGAAGCTTTCTTT	CSGGSTEAFF
TRBJ1-2	.	.	TRBV12-3/TRBV12-4	TGTGCCAGCAGTTTCAGACAGGCCGATGGAGGTGGCTACACCTTC	CASSFRQADGGGYTF
TRBJ2-2	many	.	TRBV3-1	TGTGCCAGCAGCCAAAGAGGCGGGTTGGACGGGGAGCTGTTTTTT	CASSQRGGLDGELFF
TRBJ2-7	few	TRBD1	TRBV12-5	TGTGCTAGTGGTTTGGTACGGACAGGGAAATACGAGCAGTACTTC	CASGLVRTGKYEQYF